This T cell receptor beta chain is from a study of molecular identifiers for immune sequencing clone quantification. Study-wide results and caveats: In CMV-specific effectors, clones above 20 copies held over 98% of molecules; naive, under 1%.

This clonotype was seen a few times. Its antigen is not known. Bulk TCR library preparation followed previously described methods with listed TCR primers. TCRdb itself ran the PCR reads through MiXCR, one entry per CDR3 protein. The sample lists 490,000 or so distinct CDR3 sequences, around 23% occurring once. A CD8+CD4-CCR7+CD45RA+ phenotype served as the sorting definition for naive CD8 T cells. The CDR3 spans 16 residues. CDR1 and CDR2 from the germline V gene are MNHNY and SVGAGI (reference sequence). Trimming left V 0 bases short and J 6 bases short, with 16 bases between. V usage is TRBV6-6 and J usage is TRBJ2-3, with D perhaps being TRBD1 or TRBD2 (5 bases each). What was sequenced was naive CD8+ T cells from blood, with Jurkat cell RNA spiked in. Subset here: FACS-sorted CD8+CD4-CCR7+CD45RA+ naive T cells. The clonotype comes from a human donor in good health. Some libraries in this study had Jurkat cell RNA spiked in. The CDR3 sequence is CASSYSRIGTKDTQYF. Written as DNA, the CDR3 is TGTGCCAGCAGTTACTCCAGAATAGGGACCAAGGATACGCAGTATTTT.